A single sample is the source of the 16 T cell receptor beta chains below, sequenced in a study of Graves' ophthalmopathy and Graves' hyperthyroidism. RNA served as the template for amplifying TCR beta CDR3 regions. First-round RT-PCR with HTBI primers preceded a second-round multiplex PCR. One entry per CDR3 protein, called by TCRdb with MiXCR from the multiplex PCR reads. The sample carries roughly 380,000 distinct CDR3 sequences, over 15% recorded once. Sequences were obtained from peripheral blood. The receptors here all came from a young woman with stable Graves' hyperthyroidism.

This clonotype was seen repeatedly, ten times or more. V gene TRBV15 combines with J gene TRBJ2-6; TRBD2 agrees at 7 bases. Germline V lookup: CDR1 LNHNV, CDR2 YYDKDF (reference sequence). V lost 3 bases and J lost 0; bases outside the gene matches: 2. This CDR3 spans 16 amino acids. CDR3 sequence: CATSRPGGSGANVLTF. As DNA, the CDR3 is TGTGCCACCAGCAGGCCGGGGGGCTCTGGGGCCAACGTCCTGACTTTC. Together with reference TRBV15 and TRBJ2-6, the CDR3 gives the full variable domain: DAMVIQNPRYQVTQFGKPVTLSCSQTLNHNVMYWYQQKSSQAPKLLFHYYDKDFNNEADTPDNFQSRRPNTSFCFLDIRSPGLGDTAMYLCATSRPGGSGANVLTFGAGSRLTVL.

This clonotype was seen at least ten times. V and J are TRBV7-8 and TRBJ2-7, with D unresolved. Trimming removed 5 bases at V and 2 bases at J, with 13 bases between. Germline lookup yields CDR1 SGHVS and CDR2 FQNEAQ. The CDR3 consists of 14 residues. CDR3 sequence reads: CASSASGLPYEQYF. CDR3 DNA sequence: TGTGCCAGCAGCGCGTCCGGGTTGCCCTACGAGCAGTACTTC.

This chain connects TRBV12-3 or TRBV12-4 to TRBJ2-2; TRBD2 agrees at 9 bases. Trimming cost V 3 bases and J 6 bases; bases outside gene matches: 5. This CDR3 region has 15 residues. CDR3 protein: CASSFWRGGAGELFF. For the CDR3, the DNA is TGTGCCAGCAGTTTCTGGCGGGGGGGCGCCGGGGAGCTGTTTTTT.

At least ten counts were recorded for this clonotype. This rearrangement joins TRBV27 to TRBJ2-5; D is possibly TRBD2 (6 bases). With 5 bases removed from V and 7 bases from J, the gap between germline ends came to 20 bases. This CDR3 contains 15 residues. Germline values: CDR1 MNHEY, CDR2 SMNVEV (reference sequence). The CDR3: CASSPRDLATRTQYF. The DNA of the CDR3 is TGTGCCAGCAGTCCCAGGGACTTGGCGACGCGGACCCAGTACTTC.

There are a few counts of this clonotype. This chain connects TRBV5-1 to TRBJ1-6; 12 bases match TRBD1. Germline V gene data show CDR1 as SGHRS and CDR2 as YFSETQ. CDR3 length: 15 amino acids. The trim removed 3 bases at V and 10 bases at J, leaving 5 bases unmatched. Here the CDR3 reads CASSSGTGGGSPLHF. CDR3 coding DNA: TGCGCCAGCAGCTCCGGGACAGGGGGCGGGTCACCCCTCCACTTT. Based on the CDR3 plus reference TRBV5-1 and TRBJ1-6, the full variable domain is KAGVTQTPRYLIKTRGQQVTLSCSPISGHRSVSWYQQTPGQGLQFLFEYFSETQRNKGNFPGRFSGRQFSNSRSEMNVSTLELGDSALYLCASSSGTGGGSPLHFGNGTRLTVT.

This clonotype occurred many times. This chain uses TRBV6-1 with TRBJ2-7; tentatively, D is TRBD1 or TRBD2 (5 bases each). Between the trimmed V and J ends, which lost 2 bases and 2 bases, there was a span of 10 bases. Germline V gene sequence: CDR1 MNHNS, CDR2 SASEGT. This CDR3 is 14 amino acids long. In nucleotides, the CDR3 is TGTGCCAGCAGTGAAAGGGACCGAGCCTACGAGCAGTACTTC. Its translation is CASSERDRAYEQYF.

In this sample, this clonotype turned up many times. The junction departs from the called germline gene at one end, perhaps through a read error. The genes are TRBV12-5 and TRBJ1-5; a weak D match, TRBD1 (6 bases). There are 15 residues in the CDR3. The germline V gene encodes CDR1 LGHNT and CDR2 FRNRAP. CDR3 sequence: CASGFQDSVHQPQRF. For the CDR3, the DNA is TGTGCTAGTGGTTTCCAGGACAGCGTTCATCAGCCCCAGCGTTTT. The full variable domain, rest sourced from reference TRBV12-5 and TRBJ1-5, is DARVTQTPRHKVTEMGQEVTMRCQPILGHNTVFWYRQTMMQGLELLAYFRNRAPLDDSGMPKDRFSAEMPDATLATLKIQPSEPRDSAVYFCASGFQDSVHQPQRFGDGTRLSIL.

This clonotype has ten or more counts. This rearrangement joins TRBV7-2 to TRBJ2-2, with D possibly being TRBD1 (5 bases). Trimming removed 0 bases from V and 11 bases from J, with 10 bases in between. The germline V gene encodes CDR1 SGHTA and CDR2 FQGNSA. The CDR3 spans 13 residues. CDR3 residues: CASSLAQGYELFF. The DNA for the CDR3 is TGTGCCAGCAGCTTAGCTCAGGGCTACGAGCTGTTTTTT.

This clonotype was seen at least ten times. The chain has TRBV20-1 and TRBJ2-7, with D perhaps matching TRBD1 (5 bases). Germline lookup yields CDR1 DFQATT and CDR2 SNEGSKA (reference sequence). There are 12 residues in the CDR3. With 6 bases removed from V and 5 bases from J, the gap between germline ends came to 14 bases. CDR3 sequence reads: CSARKGQHEQYF. CDR3 DNA sequence: TGCAGTGCCAGAAAGGGGCAGCACGAGCAGTACTTC.

This clonotype was seen at least ten times. The rearrangement links TRBV19 to TRBJ1-5; D gene uncertain. Between the trimmed V and J ends, which lost 3 bases and 1 base, there was a span of 7 bases. Germline assignment: CDR1 LNHDA and CDR2 SQIVND (reference sequence). The CDR3 contains 14 residues. The CDR3 region is CASSIRLSNQPQHF. CDR3 sequence (DNA): TGTGCCAGTAGTATCCGGCTGAGCAATCAGCCCCAGCATTTT.

Comment on this clonotype: This may be a read error: a much more frequent sequence differs by one nucleotide. The chain couples TRBV2 to TRBJ2-5; no firm D call. Germline-derived CDR1 and CDR2 are SNHLY and FYNNEI. The length of the CDR3 is 16 residues. The CDR3 region is CASSAELATSTETHYF. Here the CDR3 DNA reads TGTGCCAGCAGTGCCGAGTTAGCCACGTCTACGGAGACCCACTACTTC.

This clonotype was recorded at least ten times. The chain has TRBV28 and TRBJ2-7, with TRBD2 identical over 7 bases. Germline V gives CDR1 MDHEN, CDR2 SYDVKM. The CDR3 runs 16 residues. J was trimmed by 3 bases and V by 1 base; bases with no gene match: 9. CDR3 protein: CASSLLERDPYYEQYF. The CDR3 DNA reads TGTGCCAGCAGTTTATTAGAGCGGGACCCATACTACGAGCAGTACTTC.

The chain has TRBV5-6 and TRBJ2-7, with D perhaps TRBD1 (6 bases). Germline V gene lookup returns CDR1 SGHDT and CDR2 YYEEEE. V lost 1 base to trimming and J lost 4 bases, with 12 bases between them. CDR3 length: 14 amino acids. The CDR3 reads CASSLRQVSYEQYF. As DNA, the CDR3 is TGTGCCAGCAGCTTGAGACAGGTGTCTTACGAGCAGTACTTC.

Many counts were recorded for this clonotype. The CDR3 loop reads CASSPPLSREQYF. CDR3 nucleotides: TGTGCCAGCAGCCCTCCTCTTTCGCGCGAGCAGTACTTC. This chain links TRBV7-3 with TRBJ2-7; no clear D gene. Trimming shortened V by 5 bases and J by 6 bases, and 14 bases separated the two germline ends. CDR1 is SGHTA and CDR2 is FQGTGA in the germline V gene. The CDR3 sequence is 13 residues long.

This clonotype appeared many times. This rearrangement joins TRBV7-9 to TRBJ1-2; the D gene is possibly TRBD1 (5 bases). In germline, CDR1 is SEHNR, CDR2 FQNEAQ (reference sequence). Trimming shortened V by 1 base and J by 4 bases, and 7 bases separated the two germline ends. The length of the CDR3 is 13 residues. This chain's CDR3 is CASSLGTSYGYTF. The CDR3 DNA sequence: TGTGCCAGCAGCTTAGGGACATCCTATGGCTACACCTTC.

Ten or more counts support this clonotype. The J gene is TRBJ2-5, the V gene TRBV6-5; TRBD2 might be the D (7 bases). V dropped 1 base and J dropped 5 bases, with 11 bases sitting between them. The CDR3 is 14 amino acids. Germline CDR1 is MNHEY and CDR2 is SVGAGI. This CDR3 reads CASSYFGGRETQYF. The CDR3 coding sequence is TGTGCCAGCAGTTACTTCGGGGGGCGGGAGACCCAGTACTTC.